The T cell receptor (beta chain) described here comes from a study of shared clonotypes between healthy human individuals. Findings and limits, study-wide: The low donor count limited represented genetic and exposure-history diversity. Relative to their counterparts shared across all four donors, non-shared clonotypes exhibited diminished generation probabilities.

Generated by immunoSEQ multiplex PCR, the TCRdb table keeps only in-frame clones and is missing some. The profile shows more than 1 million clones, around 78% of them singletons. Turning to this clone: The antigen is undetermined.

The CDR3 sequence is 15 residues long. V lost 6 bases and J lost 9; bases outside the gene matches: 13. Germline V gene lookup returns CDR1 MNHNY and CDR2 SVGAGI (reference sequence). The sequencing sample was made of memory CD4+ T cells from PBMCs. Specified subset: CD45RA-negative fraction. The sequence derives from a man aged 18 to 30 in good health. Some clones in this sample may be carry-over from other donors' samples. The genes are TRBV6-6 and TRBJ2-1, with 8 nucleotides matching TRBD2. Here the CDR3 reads CASRGPKSGSREQFF. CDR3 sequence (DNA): TGTGCCAGCAGGGGCCCCAAGAGCGGGAGCCGTGAGCAGTTCTTC.